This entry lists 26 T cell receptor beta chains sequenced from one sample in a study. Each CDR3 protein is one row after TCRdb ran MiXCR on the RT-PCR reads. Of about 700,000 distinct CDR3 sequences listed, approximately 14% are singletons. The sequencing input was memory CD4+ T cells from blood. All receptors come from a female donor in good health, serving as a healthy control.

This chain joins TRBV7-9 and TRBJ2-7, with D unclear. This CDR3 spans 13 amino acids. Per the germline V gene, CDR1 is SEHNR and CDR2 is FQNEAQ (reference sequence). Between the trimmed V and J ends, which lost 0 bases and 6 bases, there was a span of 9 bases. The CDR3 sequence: CASSLADLPEQYF. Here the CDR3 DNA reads TGTGCCAGCAGCTTAGCGGACCTTCCCGAGCAGTACTTC.

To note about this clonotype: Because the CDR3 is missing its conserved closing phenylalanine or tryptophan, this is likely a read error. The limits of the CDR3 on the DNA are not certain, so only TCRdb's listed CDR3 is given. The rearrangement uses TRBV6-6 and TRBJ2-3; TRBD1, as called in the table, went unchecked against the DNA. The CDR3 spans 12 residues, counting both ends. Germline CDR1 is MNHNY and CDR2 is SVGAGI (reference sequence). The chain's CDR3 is CASSHPDVGHRR.

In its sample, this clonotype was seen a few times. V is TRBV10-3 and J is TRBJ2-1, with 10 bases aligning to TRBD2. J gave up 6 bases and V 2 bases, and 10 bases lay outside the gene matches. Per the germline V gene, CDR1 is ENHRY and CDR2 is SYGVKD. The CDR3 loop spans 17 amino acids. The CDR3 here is CAISESGRARATNEQFF. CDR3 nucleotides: TGTGCCATCAGTGAGAGCGGGAGGGCCCGAGCGACCAATGAGCAGTTCTTC.

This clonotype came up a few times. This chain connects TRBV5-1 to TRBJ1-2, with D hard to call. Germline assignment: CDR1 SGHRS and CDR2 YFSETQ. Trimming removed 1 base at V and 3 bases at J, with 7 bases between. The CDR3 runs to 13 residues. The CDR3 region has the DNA TGCGCCAGCAGCTTGAGGTCTGACTATGGCTACACCTTC. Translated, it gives CASSLRSDYGYTF.

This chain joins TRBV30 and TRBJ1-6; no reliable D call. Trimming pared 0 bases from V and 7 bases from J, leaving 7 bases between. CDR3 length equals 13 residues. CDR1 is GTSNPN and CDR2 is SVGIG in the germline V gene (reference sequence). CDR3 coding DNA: TGTGCCTGGAGTGTACAGAGGAATTCACCCCTCCACTTT. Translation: CAWSVQRNSPLHF.

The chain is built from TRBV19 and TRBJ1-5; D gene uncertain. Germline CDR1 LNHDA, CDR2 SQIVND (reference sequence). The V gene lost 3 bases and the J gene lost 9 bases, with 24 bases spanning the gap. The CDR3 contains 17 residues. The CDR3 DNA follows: TGTGCCAGTAGTATCTCCATTAGACGGTCCCGCTCCTTGCCCCAGCATTTT. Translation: CASSISIRRSRSLPQHF.

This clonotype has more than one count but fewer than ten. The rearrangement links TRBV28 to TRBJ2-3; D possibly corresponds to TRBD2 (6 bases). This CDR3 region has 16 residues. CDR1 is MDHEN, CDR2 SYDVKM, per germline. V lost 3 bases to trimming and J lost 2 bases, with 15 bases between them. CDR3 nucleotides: TGTGCCAGCAGTTTGGGGGGAGGTGGATCCACAGATACGCAGTATTTT. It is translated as CASSLGGGGSTDTQYF.

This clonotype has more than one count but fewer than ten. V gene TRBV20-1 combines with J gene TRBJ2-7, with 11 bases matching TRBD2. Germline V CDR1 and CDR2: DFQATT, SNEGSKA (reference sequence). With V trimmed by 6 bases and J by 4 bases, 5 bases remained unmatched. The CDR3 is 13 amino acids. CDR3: CSARLAGKYEQYF. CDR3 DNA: TGCAGTGCCCGACTAGCGGGGAAATACGAGCAGTACTTC.

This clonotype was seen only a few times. The CDR3 coding sequence is TGTGCCATCAGTGATGGAGGGGCAGGGAGCTATGGCTACACCTTC. Translation: CAISDGGAGSYGYTF. V and J are TRBV10-3 and TRBJ1-2; a weak D match, TRBD1 (5 bases). The CDR3 length is 15 residues. Germline V gives CDR1 ENHRY, CDR2 SYGVKD. The V and J ends lost 3 bases and 4 bases respectively, with 15 bases between them.

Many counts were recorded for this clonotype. The CDR3 reads CSVLEDRLTGELFF. CDR3 bases: TGCAGCGTCCTCGAAGACAGGTTAACCGGGGAGCTGTTTTTT. The chain uses TRBV29-1 and TRBJ2-2; D possibly corresponds to TRBD1 (6 bases). Trimming shortened V by 6 bases and J by 5 bases, and 16 bases separated the two germline ends. The germline V gene has CDR1 SQVTM and CDR2 ANQGSEA. The CDR3 runs to 14 residues.

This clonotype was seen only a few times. The CDR3 nucleotides are TGCGCCAGCAGCTTGGCCGGCGGTACAGTATACACCGGGGAGCTGTTTTTT. Translated: CASSLAGGTVYTGELFF. The chain carries TRBV5-1 and TRBJ2-2, with D unclear. CDR1 is SGHRS and CDR2 is YFSETQ in the germline V gene. This CDR3 has 17 residues. Trimming left V 0 bases short and J 3 bases short, with 15 bases between.

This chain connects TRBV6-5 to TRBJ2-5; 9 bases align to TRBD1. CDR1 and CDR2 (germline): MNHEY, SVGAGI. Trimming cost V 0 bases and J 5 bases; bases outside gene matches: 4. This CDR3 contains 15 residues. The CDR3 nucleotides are TGTGCCAGCAGTTACTCCCCAACAGGGGGCGAGACCCAGTACTTC. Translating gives CASSYSPTGGETQYF.

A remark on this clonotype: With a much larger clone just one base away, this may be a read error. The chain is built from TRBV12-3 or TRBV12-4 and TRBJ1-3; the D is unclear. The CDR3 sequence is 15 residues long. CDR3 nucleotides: TGTGTCAGCAGTTTTGGGGTTGGCTCTGGAAACACCATATATTTT. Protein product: CVSSFGVGSGNTIYF.

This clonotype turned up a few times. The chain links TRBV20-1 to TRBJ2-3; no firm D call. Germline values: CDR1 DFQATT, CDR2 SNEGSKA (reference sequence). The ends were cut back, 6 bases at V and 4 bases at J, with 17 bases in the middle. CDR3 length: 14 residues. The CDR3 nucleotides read TGCAGTGCCACCTCTGGGTCTGGGGCAGATACGCAGTATTTT. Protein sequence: CSATSGSGADTQYF.

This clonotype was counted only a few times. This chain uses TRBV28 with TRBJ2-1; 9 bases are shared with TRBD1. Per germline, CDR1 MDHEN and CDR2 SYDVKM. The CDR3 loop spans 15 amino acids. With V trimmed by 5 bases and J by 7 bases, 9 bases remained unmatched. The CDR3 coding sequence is TGTGCCAGCAGTCCGCACCGACAGGGGGGGAATGAGCAGTTCTTC. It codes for CASSPHRQGGNEQFF.

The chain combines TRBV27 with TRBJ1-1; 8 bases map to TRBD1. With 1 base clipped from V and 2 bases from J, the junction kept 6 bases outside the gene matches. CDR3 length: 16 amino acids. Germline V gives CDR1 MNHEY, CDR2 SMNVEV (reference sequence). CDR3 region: CASSLYPAGGNTEAFF. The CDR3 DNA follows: TGTGCCAGCAGTTTATACCCGGCAGGGGGCAACACTGAAGCTTTCTTT.

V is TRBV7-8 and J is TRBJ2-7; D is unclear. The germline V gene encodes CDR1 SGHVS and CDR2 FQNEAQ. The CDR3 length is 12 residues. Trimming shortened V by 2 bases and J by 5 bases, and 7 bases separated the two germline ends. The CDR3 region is CASSLLLNEQYF. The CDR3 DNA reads TGTGCCAGCAGCTTATTGTTAAACGAGCAGTACTTC.

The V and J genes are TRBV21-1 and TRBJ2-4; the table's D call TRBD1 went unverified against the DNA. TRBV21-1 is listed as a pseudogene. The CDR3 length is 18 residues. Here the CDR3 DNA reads TGTGCCAGCAGCGCCGGGGACAGCGATAAGACGGCCAAAAACATTCAGTACTTC. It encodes CASSAGDSDKTAKNIQYF.

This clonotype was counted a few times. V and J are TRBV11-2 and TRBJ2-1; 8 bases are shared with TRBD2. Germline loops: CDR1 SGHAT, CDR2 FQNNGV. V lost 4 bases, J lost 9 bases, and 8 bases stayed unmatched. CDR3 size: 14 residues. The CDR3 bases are TGTGCCAGCAGCTCCGCCCGCGGGAGGATTGAGCAGTTCTTC. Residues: CASSSARGRIEQFF.

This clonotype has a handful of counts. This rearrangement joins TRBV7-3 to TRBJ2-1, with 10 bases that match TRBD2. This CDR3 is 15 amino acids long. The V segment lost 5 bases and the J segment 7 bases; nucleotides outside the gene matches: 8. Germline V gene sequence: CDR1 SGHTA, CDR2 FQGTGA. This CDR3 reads CASSQAGGGFNEQFF. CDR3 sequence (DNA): TGTGCCAGCAGCCAAGCGGGGGGGGGATTTAATGAGCAGTTCTTC.

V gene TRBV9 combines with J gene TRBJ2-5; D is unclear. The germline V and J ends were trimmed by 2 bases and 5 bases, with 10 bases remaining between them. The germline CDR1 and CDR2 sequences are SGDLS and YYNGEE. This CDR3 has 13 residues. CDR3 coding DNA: TGTGCCAGCAGCGTGTCGAGCGTGGAGACCCAGTACTTC. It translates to CASSVSSVETQYF.

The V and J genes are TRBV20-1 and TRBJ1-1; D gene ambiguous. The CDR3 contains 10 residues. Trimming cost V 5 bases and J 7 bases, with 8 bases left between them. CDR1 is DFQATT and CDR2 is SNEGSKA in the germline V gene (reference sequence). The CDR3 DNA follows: TGCAGTGCTTTCGGGTTTGAAGCTTTCTTT. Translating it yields CSAFGFEAFF.

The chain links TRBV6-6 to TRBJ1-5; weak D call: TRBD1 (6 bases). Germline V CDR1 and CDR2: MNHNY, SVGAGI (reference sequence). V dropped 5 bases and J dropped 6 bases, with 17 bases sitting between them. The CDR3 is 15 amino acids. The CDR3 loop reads CASSPSGGGGQPQHF. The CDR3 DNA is TGTGCCAGCAGTCCGTCGGGAGGGGGTGGTCAGCCCCAGCATTTT.

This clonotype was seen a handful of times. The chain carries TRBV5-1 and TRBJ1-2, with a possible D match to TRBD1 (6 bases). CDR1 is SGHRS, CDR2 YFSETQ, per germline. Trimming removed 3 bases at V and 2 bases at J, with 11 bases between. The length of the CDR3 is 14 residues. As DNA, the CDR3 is TGCGCCAGCAGCTCACCAACAGGGAACTATGGCTACACCTTC. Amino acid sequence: CASSSPTGNYGYTF.

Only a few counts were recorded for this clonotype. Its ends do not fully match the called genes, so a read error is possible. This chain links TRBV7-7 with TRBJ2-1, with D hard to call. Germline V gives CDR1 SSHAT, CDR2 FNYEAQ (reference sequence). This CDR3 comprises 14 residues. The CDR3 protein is CASSLGVDASEQFF. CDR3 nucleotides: TGTGCTAGCAGCTTAGGTGTCGACGCGAGTGAGCAGTTCTTC.

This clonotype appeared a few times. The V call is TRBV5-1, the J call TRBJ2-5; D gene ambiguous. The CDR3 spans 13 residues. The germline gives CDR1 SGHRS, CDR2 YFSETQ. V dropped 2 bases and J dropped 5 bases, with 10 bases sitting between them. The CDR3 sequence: CASSLGRPETQYF. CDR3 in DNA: TGCGCCAGCAGCTTAGGACGTCCGGAGACCCAGTACTTC.